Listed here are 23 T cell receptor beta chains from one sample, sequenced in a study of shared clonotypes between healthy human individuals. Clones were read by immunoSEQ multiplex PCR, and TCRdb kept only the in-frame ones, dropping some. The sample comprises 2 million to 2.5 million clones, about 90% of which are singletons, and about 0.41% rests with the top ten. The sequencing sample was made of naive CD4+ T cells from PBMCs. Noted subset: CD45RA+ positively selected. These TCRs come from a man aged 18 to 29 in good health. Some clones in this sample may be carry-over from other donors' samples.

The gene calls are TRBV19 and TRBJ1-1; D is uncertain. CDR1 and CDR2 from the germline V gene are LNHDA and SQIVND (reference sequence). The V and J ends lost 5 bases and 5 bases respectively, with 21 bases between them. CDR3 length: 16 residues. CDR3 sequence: CASSGVFGPRETEAFF. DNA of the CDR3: TGTGCCAGTAGTGGGGTGTTTGGTCCCCGGGAGACTGAAGCTTTCTTT.

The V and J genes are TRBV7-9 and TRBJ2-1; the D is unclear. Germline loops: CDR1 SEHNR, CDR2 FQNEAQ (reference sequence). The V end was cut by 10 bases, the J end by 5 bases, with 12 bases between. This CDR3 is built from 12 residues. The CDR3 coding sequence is TGTGCCACCCCCTTAAGGGACAATGAGCAGTTCTTC. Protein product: CATPLRDNEQFF.

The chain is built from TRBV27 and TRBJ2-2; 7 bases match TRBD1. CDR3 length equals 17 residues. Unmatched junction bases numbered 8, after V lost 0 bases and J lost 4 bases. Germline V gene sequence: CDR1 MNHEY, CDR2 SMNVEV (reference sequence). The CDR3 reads CASSLSLDRVGTGELFF. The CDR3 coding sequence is TGTGCCAGCAGTTTATCGCTAGACAGGGTGGGCACCGGGGAGCTGTTTTTT.

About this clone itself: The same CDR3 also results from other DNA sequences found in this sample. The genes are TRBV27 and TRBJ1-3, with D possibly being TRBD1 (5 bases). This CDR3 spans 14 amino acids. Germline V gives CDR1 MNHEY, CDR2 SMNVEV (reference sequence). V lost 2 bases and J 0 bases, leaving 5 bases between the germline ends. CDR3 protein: CASSLGGSGNTIYF. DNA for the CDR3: TGTGCCAGCAGTTTAGGGGGCTCTGGAAACACCATATATTTT.

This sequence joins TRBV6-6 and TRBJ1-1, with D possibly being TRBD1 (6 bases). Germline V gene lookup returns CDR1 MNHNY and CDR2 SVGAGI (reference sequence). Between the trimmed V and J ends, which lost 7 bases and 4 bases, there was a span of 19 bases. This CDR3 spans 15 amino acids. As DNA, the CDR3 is TGTGCCAGCATTCCCGGGACAAGGCCTAGCACTGAAGCTTTCTTT. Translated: CASIPGTRPSTEAFF.

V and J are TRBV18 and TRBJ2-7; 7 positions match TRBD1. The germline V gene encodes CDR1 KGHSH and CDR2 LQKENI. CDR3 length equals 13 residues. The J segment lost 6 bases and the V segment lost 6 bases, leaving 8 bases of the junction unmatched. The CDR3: CASSPGGPGEQYF. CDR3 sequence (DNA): TGTGCCAGCTCTCCAGGGGGACCTGGCGAGCAGTACTTC.

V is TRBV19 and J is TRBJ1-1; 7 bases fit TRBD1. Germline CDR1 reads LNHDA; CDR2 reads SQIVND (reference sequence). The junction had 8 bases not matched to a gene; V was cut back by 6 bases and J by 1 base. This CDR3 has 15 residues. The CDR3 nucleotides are TGTGCCAGTAGCCTCCGCGGGACAGAGAACACTGAAGCTTTCTTT. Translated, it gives CASSLRGTENTEAFF.

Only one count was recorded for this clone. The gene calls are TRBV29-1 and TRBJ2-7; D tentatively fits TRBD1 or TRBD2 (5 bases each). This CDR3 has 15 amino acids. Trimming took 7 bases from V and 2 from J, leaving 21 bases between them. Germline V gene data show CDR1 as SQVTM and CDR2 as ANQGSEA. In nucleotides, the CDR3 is TGCAGCGCGGTGGGGGACCCCGAAAGAGCCTACGAGCAGTACTTC. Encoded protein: CSAVGDPERAYEQYF.

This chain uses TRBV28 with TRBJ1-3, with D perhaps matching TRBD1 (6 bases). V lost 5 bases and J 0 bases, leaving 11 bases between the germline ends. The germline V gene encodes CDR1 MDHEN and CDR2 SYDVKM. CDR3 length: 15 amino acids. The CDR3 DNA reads TGTGCCAGCAGTAGAGCAGGGGACTCTGGAAACACCATATATTTT. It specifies CASSRAGDSGNTIYF.

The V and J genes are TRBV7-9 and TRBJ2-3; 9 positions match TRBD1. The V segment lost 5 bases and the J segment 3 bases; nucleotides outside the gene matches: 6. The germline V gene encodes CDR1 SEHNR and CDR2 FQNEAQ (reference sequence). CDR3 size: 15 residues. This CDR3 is CASSLGQGMTDTQYF. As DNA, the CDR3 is TGTGCCAGCAGCCTAGGACAGGGGATGACAGATACGCAGTATTTT.

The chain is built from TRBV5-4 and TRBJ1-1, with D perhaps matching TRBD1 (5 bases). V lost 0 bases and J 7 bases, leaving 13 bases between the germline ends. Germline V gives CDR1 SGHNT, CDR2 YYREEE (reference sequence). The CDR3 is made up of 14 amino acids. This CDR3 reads CASSLGPPGGEAFF. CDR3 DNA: TGTGCCAGCAGCTTGGGTCCGCCCGGGGGTGAAGCTTTCTTT.

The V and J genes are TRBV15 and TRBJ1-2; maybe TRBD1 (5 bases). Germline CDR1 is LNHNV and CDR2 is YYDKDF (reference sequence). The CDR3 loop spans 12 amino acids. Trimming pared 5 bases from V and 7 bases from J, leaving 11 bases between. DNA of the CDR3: TGTGCCACCAGCCATGTGGGGGGTGGCTACACCTTC. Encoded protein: CATSHVGGGYTF.

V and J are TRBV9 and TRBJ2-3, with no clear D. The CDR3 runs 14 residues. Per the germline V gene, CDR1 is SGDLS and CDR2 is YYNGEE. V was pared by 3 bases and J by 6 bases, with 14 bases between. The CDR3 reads CASSGRPVGDTQYF. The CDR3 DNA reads TGTGCCAGCAGCGGCAGGCCAGTTGGGGATACGCAGTATTTT.

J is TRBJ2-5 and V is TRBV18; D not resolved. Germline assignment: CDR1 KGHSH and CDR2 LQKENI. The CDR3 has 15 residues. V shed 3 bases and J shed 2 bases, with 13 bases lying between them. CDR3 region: CASSPGNGPQETQYF. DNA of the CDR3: TGTGCCAGCTCACCCGGAAACGGGCCTCAAGAGACCCAGTACTTC. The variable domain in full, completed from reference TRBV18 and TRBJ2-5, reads NAGVMQNPRHLVRRRGQEARLRCSPMKGHSHVYWYRQLPEEGLKFMVYLQKENIIDESGMPKERFSAEFPKEGPSILRIQQVVRGDSAAYFCASSPGNGPQETQYFGPGTRLLVL.

CDR3 residues: CASSLRGMNTEAFF. Written as DNA, the CDR3 is TGTGCCAGCAGCCTTAGGGGGATGAACACTGAAGCTTTCTTT. The gene calls are TRBV2 and TRBJ1-1; weak D call: TRBD1 (6 bases). This CDR3 comprises 14 residues. The V and J ends lost 6 bases and 0 bases respectively, with 11 bases between them. CDR1 and CDR2 from the germline V gene are SNHLY and FYNNEI.

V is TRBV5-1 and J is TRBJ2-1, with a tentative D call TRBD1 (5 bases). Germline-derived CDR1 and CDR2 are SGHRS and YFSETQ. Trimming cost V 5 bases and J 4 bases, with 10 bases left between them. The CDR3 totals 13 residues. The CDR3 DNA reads TGCGCCAGCAGGACAGAGTATTACAATGAGCAGTTCTTC. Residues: CASRTEYYNEQFF.

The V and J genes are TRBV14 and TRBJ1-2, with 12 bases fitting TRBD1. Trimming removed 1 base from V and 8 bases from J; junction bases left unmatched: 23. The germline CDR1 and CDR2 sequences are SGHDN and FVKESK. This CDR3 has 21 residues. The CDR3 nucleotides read TGTGCCAGCAGCCAAGGCGTCGGGACAGGGGGCGCGCGTCCCTCCTTTGGAGGCTACACCTTC. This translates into CASSQGVGTGGARPSFGGYTF.

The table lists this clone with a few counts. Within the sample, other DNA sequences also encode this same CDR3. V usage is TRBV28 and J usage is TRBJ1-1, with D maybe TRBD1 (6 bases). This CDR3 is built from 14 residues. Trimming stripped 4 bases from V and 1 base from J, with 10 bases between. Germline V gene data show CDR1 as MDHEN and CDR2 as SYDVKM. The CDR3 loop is CASSSPGQNTEAFF. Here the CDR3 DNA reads TGTGCCAGCAGTTCGCCGGGACAGAACACTGAAGCTTTCTTT.

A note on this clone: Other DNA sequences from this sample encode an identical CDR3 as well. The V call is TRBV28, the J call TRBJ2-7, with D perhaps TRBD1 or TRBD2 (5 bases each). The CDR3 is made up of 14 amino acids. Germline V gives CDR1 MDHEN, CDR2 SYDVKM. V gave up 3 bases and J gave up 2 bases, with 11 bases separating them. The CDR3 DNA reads TGTGCCAGCAGTTTCCGGGGACGGACCTACGAGCAGTACTTC. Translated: CASSFRGRTYEQYF. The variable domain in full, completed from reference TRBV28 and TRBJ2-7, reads DVKVTQSSRYLVKRTGEKVFLECVQDMDHENMFWYRQDPGLGLRLIYFSYDVKMKEKGDIPEGYSVSREKKERFSLILESASTNQTSMYLCASSFRGRTYEQYFGPGTRLTVT.

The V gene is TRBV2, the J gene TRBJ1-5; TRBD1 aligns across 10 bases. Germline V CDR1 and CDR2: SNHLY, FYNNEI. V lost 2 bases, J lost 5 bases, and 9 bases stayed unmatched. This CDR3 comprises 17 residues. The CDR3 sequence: CASSETEGQGTYQPQHF. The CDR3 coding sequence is TGTGCCAGCAGTGAAACGGAGGGACAGGGGACCTATCAGCCCCAGCATTTT.

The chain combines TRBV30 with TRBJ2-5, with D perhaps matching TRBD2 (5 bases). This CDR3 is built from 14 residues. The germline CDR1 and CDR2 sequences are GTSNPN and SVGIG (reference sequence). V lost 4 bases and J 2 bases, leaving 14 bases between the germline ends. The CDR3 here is CAWTPWTLQETQYF. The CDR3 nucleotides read TGTGCCTGGACCCCTTGGACTCTTCAAGAGACCCAGTACTTC.

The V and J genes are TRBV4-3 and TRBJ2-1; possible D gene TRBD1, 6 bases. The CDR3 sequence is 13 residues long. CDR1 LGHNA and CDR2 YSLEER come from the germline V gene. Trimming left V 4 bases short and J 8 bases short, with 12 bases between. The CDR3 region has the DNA TGCGCCAGCAGCCGCAAACAGGGCTATGAGCAGTTCTTC. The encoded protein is CASSRKQGYEQFF.

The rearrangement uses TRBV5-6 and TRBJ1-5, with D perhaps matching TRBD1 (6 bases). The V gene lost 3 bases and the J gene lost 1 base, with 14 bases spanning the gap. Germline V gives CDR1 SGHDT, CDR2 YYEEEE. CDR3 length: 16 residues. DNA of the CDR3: TGTGCCAGCAGCTCGATCGGACAGATAAGCAATCAGCCCCAGCATTTT. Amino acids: CASSSIGQISNQPQHF. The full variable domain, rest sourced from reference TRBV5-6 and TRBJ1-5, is DAGVTQSPTHLIKTRGQQVTLRCSPKSGHDTVSWYQQALGQGPQFIFQYYEEEERQRGNFPDRFSGHQFPNYSSELNVNALLLGDSALYLCASSSIGQISNQPQHFGDGTRLSIL.